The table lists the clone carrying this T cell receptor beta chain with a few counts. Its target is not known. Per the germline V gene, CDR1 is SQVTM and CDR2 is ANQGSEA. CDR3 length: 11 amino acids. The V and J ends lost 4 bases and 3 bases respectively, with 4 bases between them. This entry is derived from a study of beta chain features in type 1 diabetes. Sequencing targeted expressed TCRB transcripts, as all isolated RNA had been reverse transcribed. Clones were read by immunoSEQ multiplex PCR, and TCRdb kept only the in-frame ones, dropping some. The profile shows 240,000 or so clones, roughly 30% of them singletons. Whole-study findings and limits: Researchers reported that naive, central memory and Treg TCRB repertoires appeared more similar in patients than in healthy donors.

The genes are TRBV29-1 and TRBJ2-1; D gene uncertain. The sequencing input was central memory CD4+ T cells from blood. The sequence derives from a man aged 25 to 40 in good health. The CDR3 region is CSVVNYNEQFF. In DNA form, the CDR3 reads TGCAGCGTTGTGAACTACAATGAGCAGTTCTTC.